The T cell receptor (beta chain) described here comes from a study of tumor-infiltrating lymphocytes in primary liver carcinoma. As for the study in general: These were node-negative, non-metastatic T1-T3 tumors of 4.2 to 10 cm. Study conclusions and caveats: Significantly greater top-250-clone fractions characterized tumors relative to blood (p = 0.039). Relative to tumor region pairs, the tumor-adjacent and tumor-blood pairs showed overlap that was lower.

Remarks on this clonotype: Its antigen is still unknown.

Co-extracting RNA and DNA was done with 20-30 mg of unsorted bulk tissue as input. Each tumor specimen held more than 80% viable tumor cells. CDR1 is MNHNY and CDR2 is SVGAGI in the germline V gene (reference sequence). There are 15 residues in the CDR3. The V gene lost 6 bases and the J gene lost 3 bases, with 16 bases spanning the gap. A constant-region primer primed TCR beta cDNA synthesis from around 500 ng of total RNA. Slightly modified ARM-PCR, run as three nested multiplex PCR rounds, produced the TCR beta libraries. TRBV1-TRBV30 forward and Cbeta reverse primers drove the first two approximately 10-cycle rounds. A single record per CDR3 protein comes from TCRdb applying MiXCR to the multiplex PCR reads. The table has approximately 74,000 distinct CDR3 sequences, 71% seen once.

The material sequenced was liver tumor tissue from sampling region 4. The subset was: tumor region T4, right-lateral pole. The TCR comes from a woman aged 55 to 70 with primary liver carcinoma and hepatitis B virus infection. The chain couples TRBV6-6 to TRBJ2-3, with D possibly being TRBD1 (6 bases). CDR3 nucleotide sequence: TGTGCCAGCAGCCCCCGGGACAAGGGAACAGATACGCAGTATTTT. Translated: CASSPRDKGTDTQYF.